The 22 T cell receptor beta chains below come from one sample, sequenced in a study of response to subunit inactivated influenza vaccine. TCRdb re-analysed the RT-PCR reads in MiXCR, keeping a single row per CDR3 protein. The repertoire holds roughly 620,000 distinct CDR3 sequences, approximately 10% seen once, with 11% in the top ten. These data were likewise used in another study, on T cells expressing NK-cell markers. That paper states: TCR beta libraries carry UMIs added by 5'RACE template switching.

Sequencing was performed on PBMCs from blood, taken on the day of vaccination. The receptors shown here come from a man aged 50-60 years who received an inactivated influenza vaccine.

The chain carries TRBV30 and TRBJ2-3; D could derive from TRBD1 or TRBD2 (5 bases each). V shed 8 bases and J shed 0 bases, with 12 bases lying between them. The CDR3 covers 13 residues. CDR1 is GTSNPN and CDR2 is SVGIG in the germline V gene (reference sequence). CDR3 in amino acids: CARQGVSTDTQYF. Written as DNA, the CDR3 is TGTGCCCGGCAGGGAGTCAGCACAGATACGCAGTATTTT. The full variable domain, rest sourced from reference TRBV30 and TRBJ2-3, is SQTIHQWPATLVQPVGSPLSLECTVEGTSNPNLYWYRQAAGRGLQLLFYSVGIGQISSEVPQNLSASRPQDRQFILSSKKLLLSDSGFYLCARQGVSTDTQYFGPGTRLTVL.

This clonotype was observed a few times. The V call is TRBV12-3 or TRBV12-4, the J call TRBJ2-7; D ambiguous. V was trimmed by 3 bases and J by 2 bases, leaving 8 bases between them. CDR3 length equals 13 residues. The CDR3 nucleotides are TGTGCCAGCAGTTTGGAGACGGCCTACGAGCAGTACTTC. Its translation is CASSLETAYEQYF.

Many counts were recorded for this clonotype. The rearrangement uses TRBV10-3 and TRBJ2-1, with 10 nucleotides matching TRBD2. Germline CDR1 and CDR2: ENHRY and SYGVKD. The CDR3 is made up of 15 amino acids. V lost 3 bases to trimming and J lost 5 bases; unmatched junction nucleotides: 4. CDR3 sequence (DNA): TGTGCCATCAGTGAATCACTAGCGGGGAACAATGAGCAGTTCTTC. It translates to CAISESLAGNNEQFF.

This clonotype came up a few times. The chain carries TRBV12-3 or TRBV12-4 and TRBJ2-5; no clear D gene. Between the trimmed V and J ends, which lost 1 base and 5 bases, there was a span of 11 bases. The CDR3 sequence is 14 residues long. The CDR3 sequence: CASSLGVVGETQYF. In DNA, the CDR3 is TGTGCCAGCAGTTTAGGCGTGGTCGGGGAGACCCAGTACTTC.

The CDR3 is CAWSVPLVSPYEQYF. The CDR3 DNA reads as TGTGCCTGGAGTGTACCGTTGGTCAGCCCCTACGAGCAGTACTTC. The V call is TRBV30, the J call TRBJ2-7; D is ambiguous. The CDR3 has 15 amino acids. Trimming cost V 0 bases and J 2 bases, with 14 bases left between them. Germline V CDR1 and CDR2: GTSNPN, SVGIG (reference sequence).

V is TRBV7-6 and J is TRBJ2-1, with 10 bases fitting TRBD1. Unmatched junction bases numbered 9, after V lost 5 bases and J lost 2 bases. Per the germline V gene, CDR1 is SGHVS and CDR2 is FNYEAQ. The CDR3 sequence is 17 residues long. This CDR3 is CASSLKPDRGPYNEQFF. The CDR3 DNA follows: TGTGCCAGCAGCCTGAAACCAGACAGGGGGCCCTACAATGAGCAGTTCTTC.

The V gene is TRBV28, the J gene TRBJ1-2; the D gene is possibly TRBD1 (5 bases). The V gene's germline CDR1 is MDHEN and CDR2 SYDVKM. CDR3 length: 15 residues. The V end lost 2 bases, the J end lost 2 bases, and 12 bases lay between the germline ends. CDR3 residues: CASSLPGRINYGYTF. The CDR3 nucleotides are TGTGCCAGCAGTTTACCGGGACGGATCAACTATGGCTACACCTTC.

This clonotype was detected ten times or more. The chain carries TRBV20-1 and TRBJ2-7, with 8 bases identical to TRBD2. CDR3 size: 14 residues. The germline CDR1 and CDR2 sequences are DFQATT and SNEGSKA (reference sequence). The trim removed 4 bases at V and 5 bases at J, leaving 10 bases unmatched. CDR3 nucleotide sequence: TGCAGTGCTATCGGGAGTAGCGGGATCCACGAGCAGTACTTC. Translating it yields CSAIGSSGIHEQYF.

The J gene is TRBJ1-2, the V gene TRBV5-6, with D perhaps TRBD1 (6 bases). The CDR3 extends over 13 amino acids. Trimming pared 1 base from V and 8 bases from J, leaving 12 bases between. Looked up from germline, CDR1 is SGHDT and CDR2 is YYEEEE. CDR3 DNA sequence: TGTGCCAGCAGCTTGCACGGGGGCGGAGGCTACACCTTC. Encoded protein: CASSLHGGGGYTF.

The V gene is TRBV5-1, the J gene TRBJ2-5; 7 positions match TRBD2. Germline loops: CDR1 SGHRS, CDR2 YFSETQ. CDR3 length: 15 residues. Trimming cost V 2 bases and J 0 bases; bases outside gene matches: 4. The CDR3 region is CASSFQAGDQETQYF. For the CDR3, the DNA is TGCGCCAGCAGCTTTCAGGCGGGAGACCAAGAGACCCAGTACTTC. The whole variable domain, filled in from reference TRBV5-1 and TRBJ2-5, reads KAGVTQTPRYLIKTRGQQVTLSCSPISGHRSVSWYQQTPGQGLQFLFEYFSETQRNKGNFPGRFSGRQFSNSRSEMNVSTLELGDSALYLCASSFQAGDQETQYFGPGTRLLVL.

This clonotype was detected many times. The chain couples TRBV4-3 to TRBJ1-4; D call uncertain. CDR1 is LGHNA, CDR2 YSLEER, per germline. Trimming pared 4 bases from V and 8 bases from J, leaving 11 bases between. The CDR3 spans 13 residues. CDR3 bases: TGCGCCAGCAGCCCAGATCCTCGAGAAAAACTGTTTTTT. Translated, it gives CASSPDPREKLFF.

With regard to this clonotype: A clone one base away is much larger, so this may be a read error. CDR3 bases: TGTGCCATCAGTGGGAGCACAGATACGCAGTATTTT. This sequence encodes CAISGSTDTQYF. This chain joins TRBV10-3 and TRBJ2-3, with D unresolved. Trimming took off 4 bases at V and 0 bases at J, with 2 bases between the two ends. The CDR3 sequence is 12 residues long. Germline V gives CDR1 ENHRY, CDR2 SYGVKD.

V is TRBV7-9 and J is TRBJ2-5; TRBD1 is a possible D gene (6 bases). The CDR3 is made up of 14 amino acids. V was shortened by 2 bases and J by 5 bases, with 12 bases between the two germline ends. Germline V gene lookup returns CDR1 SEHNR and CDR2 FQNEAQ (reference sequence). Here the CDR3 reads CASSLYREVETQYF. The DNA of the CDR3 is TGTGCCAGCAGCTTATACAGGGAAGTGGAGACCCAGTACTTC.

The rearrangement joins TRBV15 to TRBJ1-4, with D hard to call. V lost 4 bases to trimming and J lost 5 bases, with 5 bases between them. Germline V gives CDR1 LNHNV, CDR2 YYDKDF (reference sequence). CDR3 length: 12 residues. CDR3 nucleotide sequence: TGTGCCACCAGCACACGGAATGAAAAACTGTTTTTT. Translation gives CATSTRNEKLFF. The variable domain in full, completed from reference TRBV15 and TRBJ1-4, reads DAMVIQNPRYQVTQFGKPVTLSCSQTLNHNVMYWYQQKSSQAPKLLFHYYDKDFNNEADTPDNFQSRRPNTSFCFLDIRSPGLGDTAMYLCATSTRNEKLFFGSGTQLSVL.

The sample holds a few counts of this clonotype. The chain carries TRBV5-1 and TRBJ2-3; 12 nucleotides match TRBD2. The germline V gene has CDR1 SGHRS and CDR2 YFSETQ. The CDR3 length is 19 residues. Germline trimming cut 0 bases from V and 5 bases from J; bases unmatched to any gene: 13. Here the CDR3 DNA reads TGCGCCAGCAGCTTGGAAGGATCCAAACTAGCGGGGGGTAGAGATACGCAGTATTTT. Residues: CASSLEGSKLAGGRDTQYF.

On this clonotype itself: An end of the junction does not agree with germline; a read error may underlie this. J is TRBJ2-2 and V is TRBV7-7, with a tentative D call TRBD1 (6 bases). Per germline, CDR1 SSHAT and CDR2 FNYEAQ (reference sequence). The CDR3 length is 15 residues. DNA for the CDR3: TGTGCTAGCAGCTTAGGTTCAGGGGCGACCGGGGAGCTGTTTTTT. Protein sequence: CASSLGSGATGELFF.

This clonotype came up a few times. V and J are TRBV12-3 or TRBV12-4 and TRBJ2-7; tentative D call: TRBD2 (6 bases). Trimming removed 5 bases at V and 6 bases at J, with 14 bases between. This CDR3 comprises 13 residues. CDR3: CASSTGVRGEQYF. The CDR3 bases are TGTGCCAGCAGTACGGGGGTCAGAGGCGAGCAGTACTTC.

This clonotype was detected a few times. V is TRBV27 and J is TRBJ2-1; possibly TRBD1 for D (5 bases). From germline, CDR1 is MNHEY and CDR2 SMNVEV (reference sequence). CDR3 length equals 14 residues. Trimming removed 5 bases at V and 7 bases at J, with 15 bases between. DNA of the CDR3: TGTGCCAGCAGTCTTATTTGGGGCTCAAATGAGCAGTTCTTC. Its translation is CASSLIWGSNEQFF.

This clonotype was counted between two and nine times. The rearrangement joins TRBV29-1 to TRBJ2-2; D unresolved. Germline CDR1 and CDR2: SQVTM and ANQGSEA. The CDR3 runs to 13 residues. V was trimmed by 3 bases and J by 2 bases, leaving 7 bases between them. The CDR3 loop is CSVDLGNTGELFF. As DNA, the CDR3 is TGCAGCGTTGATTTGGGAAACACCGGGGAGCTGTTTTTT.

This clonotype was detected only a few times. For the CDR3, the DNA is TGCGCCAGCAGCTTGCCCCGAGCAGGGAGAGGGGGTACTGCTTATACGCAGTATTTT. This sequence encodes CASSLPRAGRGGTAYTQYF. The chain joins TRBV5-1 to TRBJ2-3, with a possible D match to TRBD1 (6 bases). The CDR3 totals 19 residues. With 1 base removed from V and 7 bases from J, the gap between germline ends came to 28 bases. Germline CDR1 SGHRS, CDR2 YFSETQ.

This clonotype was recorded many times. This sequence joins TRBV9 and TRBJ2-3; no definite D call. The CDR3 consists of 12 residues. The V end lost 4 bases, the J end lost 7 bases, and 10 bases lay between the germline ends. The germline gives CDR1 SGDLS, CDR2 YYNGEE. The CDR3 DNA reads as TGTGCCAGCAGCACAAGGGAATATACGCAGTATTTT. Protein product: CASSTREYTQYF.

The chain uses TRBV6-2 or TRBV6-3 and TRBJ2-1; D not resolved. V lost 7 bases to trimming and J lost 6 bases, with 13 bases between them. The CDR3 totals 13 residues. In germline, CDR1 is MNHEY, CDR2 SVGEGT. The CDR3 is CASTKNILNEQFF. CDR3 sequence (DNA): TGTGCCAGCACCAAGAACATTCTCAATGAGCAGTTCTTC.